The clone carrying this TCR beta chain has a handful of counts. No antigen is known for it. The V gene end was trimmed by 6 bases and the J gene end by 3 bases; junction bases not matched to a gene: 6. Germline values: CDR1 SGHTA, CDR2 FQGNSA. CDR3 length: 14 amino acids. TCRdb analysed the 5' RACE reads with MiXCR anew, one entry per CDR3 protein. The sample has approximately 62,000 distinct CDR3 sequences, under 15% seen once. The record originates from a study of early T cells in non-severe SARS-CoV-2 infection. Study-wide findings and caveats: Matching results from VDJdb favored anti-spike CD8 responses, leaving private and CD4 specificities undetected.

The sample comprised whole blood. The sequence was collected from an adult who was a healthcare worker with PCR-confirmed SARS-CoV-2 infection or an uninfected control (not recorded which). The chain uses TRBV7-2 and TRBJ2-5, with 8 bases that match TRBD2. The CDR3 here is CASSLGGGKETQYF. The CDR3 DNA follows: TGTGCCAGCAGTCTAGGCGGGGGGAAAGAGACCCAGTACTTC.